These 25 T cell receptor beta chains originate from one sample sequenced in a study of cytomegalovirus exposure and HLA in healthy donors. 13 Jbeta primers and 60 Vbeta primers were used for the PCR. Measured with immunoSEQ multiplex PCR; TCRdb has only the in-frame clones, and not every one. The table lists under 200,000 clones, roughly two thirds of them singletons. Source material: PBMCs. These receptors were obtained from a woman between 40 and 50 years old in good health and CMV-seropositive.

The V call is TRBV18, the J call TRBJ1-1; 7 bases agree with TRBD1. The germline V gene has CDR1 KGHSH and CDR2 LQKENI. V trimming: 3 bases; J trimming: 1 base; junction bases outside the gene matches: 8. The CDR3 extends over 16 amino acids. CDR3 nucleotide sequence: TGTGCCAGCTCACCCCCTGGGACAGCAAGGAACACTGAAGCTTTCTTT. Residues: CASSPPGTARNTEAFF.

The chain employs TRBV5-6 and TRBJ2-3; TRBD1 might be the D (6 bases). The length of the CDR3 is 13 residues. Trimming shortened V by 5 bases and J by 3 bases, and 10 bases separated the two germline ends. Germline V CDR1 and CDR2: SGHDT, YYEEEE. CDR3 DNA: TGTGCCAGCAGACCTACAGGGACAGATACGCAGTATTTT. Its translation: CASRPTGTDTQYF.

This sequence joins TRBV19 and TRBJ1-5; 7 bases match TRBD1. Germline V gene sequence: CDR1 LNHDA, CDR2 SQIVND (reference sequence). This CDR3 spans 17 amino acids. V was pared by 3 bases and J by 0 bases, with 8 bases of the junction left unmatched. In nucleotides, the CDR3 is TGTGCCAGTAGTATCCCCAGGGGGGATTATAGCAATCAGCCCCAGCATTTT. Its translation is CASSIPRGDYSNQPQHF.

The CDR3 spells CASSDHSPVTNEKLFF. The DNA of the CDR3 is TGTGCCAGCAGCGATCATTCCCCGGTAACTAATGAAAAACTGTTTTTT. The chain links TRBV28 to TRBJ1-4, with no clear D. V was trimmed by 6 bases and J by 1 base, leaving 15 bases between them. Per the germline V gene, CDR1 is MDHEN and CDR2 is SYDVKM. The CDR3 covers 16 residues.

This clone has just a few counts. The genes are TRBV10-3 and TRBJ2-7, with D tentatively TRBD1 (5 bases). V lost 3 bases, J lost 4 bases, and 16 bases lay in between. The germline V gene encodes CDR1 ENHRY and CDR2 SYGVKD. CDR3 length: 15 amino acids. The CDR3, as DNA: TGTGCCATCAGTGAACAGGCCCTCCTAAGTTACGAGCAGTACTTC. Amino acids: CAISEQALLSYEQYF.

This rearrangement joins TRBV5-4 to TRBJ2-3; 7 bases are a match to TRBD1. Germline assignment: CDR1 SGHNT and CDR2 YYREEE (reference sequence). J gave up 3 bases and V 4 bases, and 8 bases lay outside the gene matches. The CDR3 length is 15 residues. CDR3: CASSQKIQGTDTQYF. DNA of the CDR3: TGTGCCAGCAGCCAAAAAATACAGGGGACAGATACGCAGTATTTT.

This clone was observed a handful of times. The rearrangement joins TRBV5-4 to TRBJ2-1; TRBD1 agrees at 10 bases. This CDR3 region has 15 residues. Germline values: CDR1 SGHNT, CDR2 YYREEE (reference sequence). V was pared by 5 bases and J by 4 bases, with 6 bases of the junction left unmatched. For the CDR3, the DNA is TGTGCCAGCAGTTACCGGGACAGGGGATACAATGAGCAGTTCTTC. It specifies CASSYRDRGYNEQFF.

The CDR3 loop is CSVGGGRQESYEQYF. CDR3 sequence (DNA): TGCAGCGTCGGGGGTGGGCGGCAAGAATCCTACGAGCAGTACTTC. V is TRBV29-1 and J is TRBJ2-7, with D perhaps TRBD2 (6 bases). Trimming stripped 6 bases from V and 1 base from J, with 19 bases between. Germline values: CDR1 SQVTM, CDR2 ANQGSEA. CDR3 size: 15 residues.

The V gene is TRBV6-5, the J gene TRBJ2-1; 10 nucleotides match TRBD1. This CDR3 region has 14 residues. Trimming removed 6 bases from V and 8 bases from J; junction bases left unmatched: 7. The germline CDR1 and CDR2 sequences are MNHEY and SVGAGI. CDR3 bases: TGTGCCAGCAGACGGACAGGGGGTGAGGATGAGCAGTTCTTC. This encodes CASRRTGGEDEQFF.

This clone was found a few times. The rearrangement joins TRBV27 to TRBJ2-5, with D uncertain. CDR1 and CDR2 (germline): MNHEY, SMNVEV (reference sequence). The CDR3 is made up of 15 amino acids. V lost 2 bases to trimming and J lost 1 base, with 11 bases between them. CDR3 bases: TGTGCCAGCAGTTTAGGAGCTTTATCCCAAGAGACCCAGTACTTC. This codes for CASSLGALSQETQYF.

V and J are TRBV7-9 and TRBJ1-2, with 7 bases identical to TRBD1. This CDR3 spans 14 amino acids. Trimming removed 4 bases from V and 1 base from J; junction bases left unmatched: 3. Per germline, CDR1 SEHNR and CDR2 FQNEAQ (reference sequence). This chain's CDR3 is CASSSGQNNYGYTF. The CDR3 DNA follows: TGTGCCAGCAGCTCGGGACAGAATAACTATGGCTACACCTTC.

V usage is TRBV2 and J usage is TRBJ1-1; D is undetermined. V was cut by 2 bases and J by 1 base, with 8 bases left in between. The CDR3 runs to 14 residues. Per the germline V gene, CDR1 is SNHLY and CDR2 is FYNNEI. The CDR3 is CASSETSPNTEAFF. CDR3 nucleotides: TGTGCCAGCAGTGAAACTTCCCCGAACACTGAAGCTTTCTTT.

V is TRBV19 and J is TRBJ1-1; D is perhaps TRBD1 (6 bases). V dropped 6 bases and J dropped 3 bases, with 11 bases sitting between them. Germline values: CDR1 LNHDA, CDR2 SQIVND (reference sequence). This CDR3 is built from 13 residues. CDR3 region: CASRYNRDTEAFF. CDR3 sequence (DNA): TGTGCCAGTAGATACAACAGGGACACTGAAGCTTTCTTT. Complete variable domain (other parts from reference TRBV19 and TRBJ1-1): DGGITQSPKYLFRKEGQNVTLSCEQNLNHDAMYWYRQDPGQGLRLIYYSQIVNDFQKGDIAEGYSVSREKKESFPLTVTSAQKNPTAFYLCASRYNRDTEAFFGQGTRLTVV.

CDR3: CASSANGQGGEKLFF. In DNA, the CDR3 is TGTGCCAGCAGTGCCAATGGACAGGGGGGGGAAAAACTGTTTTTT. The chain links TRBV6-4 to TRBJ1-4, with TRBD1 matching over 10 bases. The CDR3 has 15 residues. The V segment lost 4 bases and the J segment 8 bases; nucleotides outside the gene matches: 7. Germline CDR1 MRHNA, CDR2 SNTAGT.

The genes are TRBV5-6 and TRBJ2-3; 7 bases are a match to TRBD2. J gave up 0 bases and V 4 bases, and 8 bases lay outside the gene matches. CDR1 and CDR2 (germline): SGHDT, YYEEEE. The CDR3 loop spans 16 amino acids. This CDR3 reads CASSERGRVSTDTQYF. The CDR3 DNA reads as TGTGCCAGCAGCGAGCGGGGCAGGGTTAGCACAGATACGCAGTATTTT.

This clone has more than one count but fewer than ten. This sequence joins TRBV15 and TRBJ1-2; D remains unclear. The CDR3 loop spans 13 amino acids. V shed 4 bases and J shed 4 bases, with 10 bases lying between them. The V gene's germline CDR1 is LNHNV and CDR2 YYDKDF (reference sequence). The CDR3 coding sequence is TGTGCCACCAGCACAGACGGTACCTATGGCTACACCTTC. Translation gives CATSTDGTYGYTF.

This clone was found a few times. CDR3 loop: CASSERDSSYEQYF. Here the CDR3 DNA reads TGTGCCAGCAGTGAAAGGGACAGCTCCTACGAGCAGTACTTC. V is TRBV2 and J is TRBJ2-7; 7 bases map to TRBD1. This CDR3 region has 14 residues. Per the germline V gene, CDR1 is SNHLY and CDR2 is FYNNEI. The junction had 1 base not matched to a gene; V was cut back by 2 bases and J by 0 bases.

The V call is TRBV21-1, the J call TRBJ2-5; TRBD1 is taken as the D call from the table, unchecked against the DNA. TRBV21-1 is an annotated pseudogene. The CDR3 has 14 residues. The CDR3 protein is CASSKGQAQGTQYF. CDR3 coding DNA: TGTGCCAGCAGCAAAGGGCAGGCCCAGGGGACCCAGTACTTC.

The table lists this clone with a few counts. J is TRBJ1-4 and V is TRBV5-4, with TRBD1 matching 7 bases. This CDR3 region has 15 residues. Looked up from germline, CDR1 is SGHNT and CDR2 is YYREEE (reference sequence). The V and J ends lost 3 bases and 5 bases, in that order; junction bases with no gene match: 7. The CDR3 region is CASSSTGMRNEKLFF. The CDR3 bases are TGTGCCAGCAGCTCGACAGGGATGAGGAATGAAAAACTGTTTTTT.

Turning to this clone: One end of the junction does not line up with germline, which may come from a read error. The chain uses TRBV7-9 and TRBJ1-2; the match to TRBD1 covers 8 bases. This CDR3 has 16 residues. The V gene's germline CDR1 is SEHNR and CDR2 FQNEAQ (reference sequence). CDR3 sequence (DNA): TGTTCCAGCAGCTTAGGGCAGGGGGCCACTAACTATGGCTACACCTTC. Its translation is CSSSLGQGATNYGYTF.

This clone appeared a few times. The identical CDR3 is also encoded by other nucleotide sequences in the sample. The gene calls are TRBV5-1 and TRBJ1-4, with 7 bases that match TRBD1. The CDR3 is 14 amino acids. V lost 4 bases, J lost 3 bases, and 3 bases stayed unmatched. Germline CDR1 SGHRS, CDR2 YFSETQ. Here the CDR3 reads CASSLQGANEKLFF. As DNA, the CDR3 is TGCGCCAGCAGCCTCCAGGGGGCTAATGAAAAACTGTTTTTT.

The V call is TRBV28, the J call TRBJ2-5, with a tentative D call TRBD1 (6 bases). The J call may be faulty, since TRBJ2-7 better matches the DNA end. The CDR3 consists of 13 residues. CDR1 and CDR2 from the germline V gene are MDHEN and SYDVKM. CDR3 in amino acids: CAIRQEAHYEQYF. The CDR3 nucleotides are TGTGCCATCCGACAGGAGGCTCACTACGAGCAGTACTTC.

This rearrangement joins TRBV5-6 to TRBJ2-7; tentatively, D is TRBD2 (6 bases). Germline loops: CDR1 SGHDT, CDR2 YYEEEE. The CDR3 extends over 12 amino acids. Trimming shortened V by 6 bases and J by 2 bases, and 9 bases separated the two germline ends. In DNA form, the CDR3 reads TGTGCCAGCAACTCGGGGGCCTACGAGCAGTACTTC. This codes for CASNSGAYEQYF.

This clone showed up just a few times. The V call is TRBV6-1, the J call TRBJ1-5; TRBD1 matches 11 bases. Germline trimming cut 5 bases from V and 4 bases from J; bases unmatched to any gene: 4. Germline CDR1 MNHNS, CDR2 SASEGT. This CDR3 contains 15 residues. The CDR3 spells CASSRDRGFNQPQHF. The CDR3 DNA is TGTGCCAGCAGTCGGGACAGGGGGTTTAATCAGCCCCAGCATTTT.

The gene calls are TRBV28 and TRBJ2-7; 14 bases match TRBD2. After removal of 0 bases from V and 3 bases from J, the junction contained 1 base not matched to a gene. The CDR3 is made up of 16 amino acids. Germline CDR1 reads MDHEN; CDR2 reads SYDVKM. In nucleotides, the CDR3 is TGTGCCAGCAGTTTATGGGGGACTAGCGGGAGCTACGAGCAGTACTTC. Translated: CASSLWGTSGSYEQYF.